The entry that follows covers one TCR beta chain sequence. The antigen remains undetermined. The sample originates from a study of STAT3 mutations in large granular lymphocyte leukemia. Data came from immunoSEQ multiplex PCR; TCRdb stores just in-frame clones and leaves some out. The profile covers approximately 10,000 clones, with about 80% appearing a single time and less than 50% taken by the ten largest. Looked up from germline, CDR1 is SGDLS and CDR2 is YYNGEE. With V trimmed by 4 bases and J by 6 bases, 9 bases remained unmatched. The CDR3 contains 15 residues. Study conclusions and caveats: Every T-cell large granular lymphocyte leukemia patient had at least one immunodominant TCR beta clonotype. A small but highly pathogenic clone may have been missed.

The gene calls are TRBV9 and TRBJ2-3, with TRBD2 matching over 9 bases. Sequenced input: peripheral blood mononuclear cells. The clonotype comes from a man aged 60 to 75 with T-cell large granular lymphocyte leukemia. Some clones in this sample may be carry-over from other donors' samples. The CDR3 DNA sequence: TGTGCCAGCAGCCCCGGGACTAGCAATTGGGATACGCAGTATTTT. Its translation: CASSPGTSNWDTQYF.